A single T cell receptor beta chain is shown here with its context. This sample was included in a study of blood T cells in healthy people across ages. Sample-barcoded 5' priming and a J-beta primer mix drove a second PCR of roughly 7 to 11 cycles. MiXCR was run by TCRdb on the 5' RACE reads, yielding one entry per CDR3 protein. The sample yields around 500,000 distinct CDR3 sequences, under 55% seen once. The V gene lost 6 bases and the J gene lost 0 bases, with 13 bases spanning the gap. CDR3 length: 14 residues. CDR1 and CDR2 (germline): SQVTM, ANQGSEA. The sample was blood. This chain connects TRBV29-1 to TRBJ2-3; perhaps TRBD2 as D (6 bases). This TCR came from an elderly man in good health. CDR3 nucleotides: TGCAGCGTCCGCCTAGCGCCGAGCACAGATACGCAGTATTTT. This sequence encodes CSVRLAPSTDTQYF.